This T cell receptor beta chain derives from a study of glioma-infiltrating T cells listed by TCRdb under 2016. Background for the entire study: Low-grade gliomas were represented by WHO grade II oligodendrogliomas or astrocytomas, and glioblastomas were represented by WHO grade IV tumors that were sampled at initial rather than recurrent diagnosis. To measure how far tissue and blood T-cell populations diverged, each tissue-infiltrating repertoire was compared against the peripheral blood repertoire of the same patient. The paired cohort was made up of three low-grade glioma patients, about 8 primary glioblastoma patients and three non-glioma patients who contributed non-neoplastic brain tissue. Sequencing coverage of 4.5- to 10-fold of about a million peripheral T cells was targeted for blood libraries. TCR alpha- and beta-chain repertoires were sequenced from glioma tissue, non-neoplastic brain tissue and matched peripheral blood mononuclear cells. Glioma patients received dexamethasone for six or fewer days before surgery.

V is shortened by 5 bases, J by 8 bases, and the region joining them spans 15 bases. CDR3 length: 13 amino acids, cysteine to phenylalanine. This entry keeps only the CDR3 DNA: 39 bases, framed from base 1. The full study reports these points: Group comparisons were based on small numbers of patients: three non-neoplastic, three low-grade glioma and 7 to 9 glioblastoma patients. Patients with low tissue-blood divergence were marked by a signature set of shared blood CDR3 motifs, and that set was depleted in highly divergent patients. Very few CDR3 sequences were found to be shared between tissue and blood, and this scarcity was attributed to high CDR3 diversity and limited sampling. VJ-independent divergence between tissue and blood was below expectation in non-neoplastic patients but above expectation in all gliomas, especially low-grade gliomas.

On this clonotype: Its antigen is still unknown. The record has no base qualities; no much larger clone is one base away.

Surgical brain or tumor specimens were cryofrozen in liquid nitrogen immediately after resection, and peripheral blood cells were collected concurrently. TCR alpha and beta CDR3 regions were amplified with the iRepertoire nested amplicon-rescue multiplex PCR (arm-PCR) platform from RNA. One-step reverse transcription and amplification used about 95-400 ng of tissue mRNA or PBMC total RNA as input. Following bead purification, Illumina adapters were added by a secondary multiplex PCR, and the libraries were gel-purified between 200 and 400 bp. Libraries carried internal 6-nucleotide barcodes used for demultiplexing. Sequencing of libraries was performed on an Illumina MiSeq with 2x220 or 2x250 nucleotide paired-end reads. On the study's bioinformatics: FLASH 1.2.11 was used to merge paired reads, and BWA-MEM then aligned the reads to the GRCh37 human genome before TRA and TRB reads were extracted. An IMGT-derived reference of cassette sequences and CDR3 motifs, with pseudogenes included, was used for V and J assignment. Reads were translated in three frames, and productive CDR3s were defined by a C…FGXG motif without stop codons. A clonotype was defined as a unique combination of a V-J cassette pair and a CDR3 amino acid sequence. Filtering of reads was based on Hamming distance, with the threshold set by the sequence error rate of each sample in mapped regions. The public reads were reanalyzed by TCRdb: fastp trimming at Q25, MiXCR alignment, in-frame beta chains only. Duplicate CDR3 protein sequences are folded into a single record with the most common DNA and genes. TCRdb, not the original authors, processed these V and J calls. This sample lists around 350,000 distinct CDR3 sequences; 41% were detected once. The top ten clonotypes cover about 12% of the sample.

This receptor was identified in a human donor with low-grade glioma or glioblastoma, undergoing nonglioma brain surgery, or in good health (not recorded which). The chain uses TRBV12-3 or TRBV12-4 and TRBJ1-1, with a weak D call of TRBD1 (5 bases match). The sequenced material came from glioma tissue, nonneoplastic brain tissue, or PBMCs (not recorded which). The DNA sequence is given as TGTGCCAGCAGTCTCCGGGACGCCGAGGAAGCTTTCTTT. Its protein is CASSLRDAEEAFF.